The clone carrying this T cell receptor (beta chain) appeared once. This sample stems from a study of blood T cell repertoires in COVID-19. At the level of the study: The United States, Italy and Spain provided the acute and convalescent COVID-19 samples. In each case, the material was cDNA or gDNA derived from T cells, B-cell-depleted T cells, or PBMCs.

Germline V gives CDR1 SGHRS, CDR2 YFSETQ. V was clipped by 1 base and J by 4 bases, with 12 bases between them. The CDR3 consists of 15 residues. In the original analysis: Counts of nucleated cells, estimated from reference gene primer amplification, were obtained. Here immunoSEQ multiplex PCR was the method, and the copy in TCRdb shows in-frame clones only, minus some. The V and J calls and the clone size are those of that table, but D and trimming were determined from the DNA. The sample yields more than 70,000 clones, around nine tenths seen once. The sequencing sample was made of peripheral blood. The chain employs TRBV5-1 and TRBJ1-3; D call uncertain. The clonotype originates from a man in his fifties or sixties with active COVID-19. CDR3 DNA sequence: TGCGCCAGCAGCTTGCTGACCGGGGTCGGAAACACCATATATTTT. Amino acids: CASSLLTGVGNTIYF.